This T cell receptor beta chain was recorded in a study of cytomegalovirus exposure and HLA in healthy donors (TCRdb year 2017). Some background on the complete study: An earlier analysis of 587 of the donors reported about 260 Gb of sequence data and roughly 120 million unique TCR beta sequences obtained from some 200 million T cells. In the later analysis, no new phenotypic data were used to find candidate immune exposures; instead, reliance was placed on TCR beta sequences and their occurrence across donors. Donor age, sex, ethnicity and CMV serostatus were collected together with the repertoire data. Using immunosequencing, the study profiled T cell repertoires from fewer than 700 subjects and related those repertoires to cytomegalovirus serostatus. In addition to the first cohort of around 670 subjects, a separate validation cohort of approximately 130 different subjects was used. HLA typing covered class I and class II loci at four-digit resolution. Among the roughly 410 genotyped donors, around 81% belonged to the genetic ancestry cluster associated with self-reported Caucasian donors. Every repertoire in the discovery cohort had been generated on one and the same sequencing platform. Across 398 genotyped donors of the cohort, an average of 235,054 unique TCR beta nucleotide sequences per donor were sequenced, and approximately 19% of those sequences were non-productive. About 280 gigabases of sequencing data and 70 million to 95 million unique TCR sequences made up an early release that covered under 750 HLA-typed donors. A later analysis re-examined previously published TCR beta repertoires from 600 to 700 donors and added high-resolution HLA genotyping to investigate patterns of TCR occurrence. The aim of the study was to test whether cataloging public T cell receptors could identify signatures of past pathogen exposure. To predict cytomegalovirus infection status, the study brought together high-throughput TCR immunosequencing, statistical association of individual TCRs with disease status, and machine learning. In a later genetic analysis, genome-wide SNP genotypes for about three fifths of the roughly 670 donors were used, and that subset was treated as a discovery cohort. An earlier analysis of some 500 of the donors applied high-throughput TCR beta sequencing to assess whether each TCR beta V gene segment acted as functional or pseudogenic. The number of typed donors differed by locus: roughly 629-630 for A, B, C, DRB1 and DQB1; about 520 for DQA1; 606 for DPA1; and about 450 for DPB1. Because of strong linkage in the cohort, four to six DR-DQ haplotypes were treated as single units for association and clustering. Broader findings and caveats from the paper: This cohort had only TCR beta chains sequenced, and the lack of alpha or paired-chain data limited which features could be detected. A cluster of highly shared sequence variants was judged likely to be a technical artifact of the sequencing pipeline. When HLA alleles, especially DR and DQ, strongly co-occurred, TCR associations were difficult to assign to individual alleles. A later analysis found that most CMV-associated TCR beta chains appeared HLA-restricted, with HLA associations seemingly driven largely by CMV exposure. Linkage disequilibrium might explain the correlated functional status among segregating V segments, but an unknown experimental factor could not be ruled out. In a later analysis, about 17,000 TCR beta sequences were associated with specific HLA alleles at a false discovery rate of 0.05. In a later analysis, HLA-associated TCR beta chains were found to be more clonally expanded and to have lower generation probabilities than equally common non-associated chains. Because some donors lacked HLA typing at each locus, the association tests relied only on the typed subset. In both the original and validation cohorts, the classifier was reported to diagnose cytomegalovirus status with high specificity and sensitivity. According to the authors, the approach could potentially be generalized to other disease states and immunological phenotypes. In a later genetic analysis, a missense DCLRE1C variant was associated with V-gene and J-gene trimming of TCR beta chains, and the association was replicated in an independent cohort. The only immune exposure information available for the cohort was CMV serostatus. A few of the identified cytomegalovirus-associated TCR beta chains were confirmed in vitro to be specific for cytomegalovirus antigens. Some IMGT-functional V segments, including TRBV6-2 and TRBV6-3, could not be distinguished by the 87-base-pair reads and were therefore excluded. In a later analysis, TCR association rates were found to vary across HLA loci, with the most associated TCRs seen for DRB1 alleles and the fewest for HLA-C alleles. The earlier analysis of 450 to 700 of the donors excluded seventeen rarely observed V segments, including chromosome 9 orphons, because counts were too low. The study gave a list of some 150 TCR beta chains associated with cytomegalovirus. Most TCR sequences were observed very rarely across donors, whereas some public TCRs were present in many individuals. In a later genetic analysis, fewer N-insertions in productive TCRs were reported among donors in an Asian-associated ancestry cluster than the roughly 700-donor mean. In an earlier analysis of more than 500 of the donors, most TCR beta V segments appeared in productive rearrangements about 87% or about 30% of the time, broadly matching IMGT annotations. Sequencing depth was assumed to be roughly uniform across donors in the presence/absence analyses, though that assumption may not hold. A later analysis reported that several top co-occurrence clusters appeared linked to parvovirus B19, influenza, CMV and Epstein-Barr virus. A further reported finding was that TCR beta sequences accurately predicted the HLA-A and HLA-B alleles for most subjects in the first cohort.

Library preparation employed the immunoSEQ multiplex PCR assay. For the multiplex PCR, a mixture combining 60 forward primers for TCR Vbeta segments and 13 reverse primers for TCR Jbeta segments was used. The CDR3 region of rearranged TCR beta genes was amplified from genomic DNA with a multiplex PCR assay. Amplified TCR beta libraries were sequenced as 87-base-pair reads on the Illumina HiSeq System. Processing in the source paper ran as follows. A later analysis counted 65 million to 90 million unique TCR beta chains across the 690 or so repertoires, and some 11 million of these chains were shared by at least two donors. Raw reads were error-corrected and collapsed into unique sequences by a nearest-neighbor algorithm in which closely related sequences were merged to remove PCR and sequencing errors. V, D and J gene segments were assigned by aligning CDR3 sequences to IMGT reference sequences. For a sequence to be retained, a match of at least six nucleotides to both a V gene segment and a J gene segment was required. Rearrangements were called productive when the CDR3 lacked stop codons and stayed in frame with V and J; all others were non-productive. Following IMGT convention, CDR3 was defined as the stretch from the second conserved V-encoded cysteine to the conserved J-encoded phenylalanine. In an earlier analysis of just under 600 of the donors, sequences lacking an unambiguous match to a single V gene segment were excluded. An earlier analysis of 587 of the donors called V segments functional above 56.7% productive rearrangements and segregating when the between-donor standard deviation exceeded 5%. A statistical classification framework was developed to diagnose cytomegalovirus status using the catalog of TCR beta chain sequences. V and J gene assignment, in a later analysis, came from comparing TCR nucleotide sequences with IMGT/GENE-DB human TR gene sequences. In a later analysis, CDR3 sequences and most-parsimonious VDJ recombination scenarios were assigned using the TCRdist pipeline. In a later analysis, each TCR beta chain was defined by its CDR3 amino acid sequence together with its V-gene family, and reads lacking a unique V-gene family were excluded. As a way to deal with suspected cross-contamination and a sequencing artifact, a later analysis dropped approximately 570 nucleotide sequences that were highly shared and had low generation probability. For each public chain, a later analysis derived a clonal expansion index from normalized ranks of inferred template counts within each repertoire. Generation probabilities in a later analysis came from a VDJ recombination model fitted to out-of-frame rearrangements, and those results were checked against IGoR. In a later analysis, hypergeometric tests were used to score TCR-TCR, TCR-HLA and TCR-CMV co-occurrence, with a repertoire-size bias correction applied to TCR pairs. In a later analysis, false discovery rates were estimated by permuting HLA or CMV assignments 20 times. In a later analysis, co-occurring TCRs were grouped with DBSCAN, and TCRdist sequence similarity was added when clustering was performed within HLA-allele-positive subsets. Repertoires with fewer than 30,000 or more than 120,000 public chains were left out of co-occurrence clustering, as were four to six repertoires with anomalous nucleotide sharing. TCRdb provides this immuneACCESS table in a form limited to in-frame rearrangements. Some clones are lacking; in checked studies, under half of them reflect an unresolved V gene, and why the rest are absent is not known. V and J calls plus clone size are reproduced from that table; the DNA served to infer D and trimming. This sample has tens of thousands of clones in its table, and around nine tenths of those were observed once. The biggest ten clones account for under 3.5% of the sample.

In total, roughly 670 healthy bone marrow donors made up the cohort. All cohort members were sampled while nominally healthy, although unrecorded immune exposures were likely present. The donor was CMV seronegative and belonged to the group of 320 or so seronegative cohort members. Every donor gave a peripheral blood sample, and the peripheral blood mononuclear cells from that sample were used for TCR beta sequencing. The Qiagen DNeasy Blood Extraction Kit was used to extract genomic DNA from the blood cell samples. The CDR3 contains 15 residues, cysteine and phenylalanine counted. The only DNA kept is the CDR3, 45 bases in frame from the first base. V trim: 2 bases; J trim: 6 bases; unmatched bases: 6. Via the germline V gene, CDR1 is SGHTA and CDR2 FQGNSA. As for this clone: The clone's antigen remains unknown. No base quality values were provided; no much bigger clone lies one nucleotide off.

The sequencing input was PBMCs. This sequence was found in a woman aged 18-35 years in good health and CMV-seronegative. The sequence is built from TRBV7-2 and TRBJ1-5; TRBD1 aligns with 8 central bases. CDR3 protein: CASSLQGARGQPQHF. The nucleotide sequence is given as TGTGCCAGCAGCTTACAGGGGGCGAGGGGTCAGCCCCAGCATTTT.